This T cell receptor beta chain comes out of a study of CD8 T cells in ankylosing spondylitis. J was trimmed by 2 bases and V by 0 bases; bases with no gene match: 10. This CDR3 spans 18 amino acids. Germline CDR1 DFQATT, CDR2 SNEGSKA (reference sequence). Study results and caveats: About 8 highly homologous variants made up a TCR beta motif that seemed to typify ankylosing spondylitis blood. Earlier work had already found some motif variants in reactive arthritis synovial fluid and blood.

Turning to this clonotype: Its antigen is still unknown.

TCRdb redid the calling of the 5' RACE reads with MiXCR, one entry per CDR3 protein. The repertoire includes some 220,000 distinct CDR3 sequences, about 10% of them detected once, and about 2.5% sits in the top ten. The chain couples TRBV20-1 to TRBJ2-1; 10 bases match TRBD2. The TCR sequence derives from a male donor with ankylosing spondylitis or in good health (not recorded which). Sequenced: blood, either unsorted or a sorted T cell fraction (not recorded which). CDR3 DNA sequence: TGCAGTGCTAGAGAACCCCTGCTAGCGGGGGCTGCCTACAATGAGCAGTTCTTC. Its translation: CSAREPLLAGAAYNEQFF.